The sample holds a few counts of the clone carrying this T cell receptor beta chain. Sequencing used immunoSEQ multiplex PCR; TCRdb keeps in-frame clones, though not all of them. The repertoire holds about 440,000 clones, with 70% to 90% as singletons. V dropped 0 bases and J dropped 6 bases, with 9 bases sitting between them. CDR3 length equals 14 residues. Germline V gives CDR1 SGHAT, CDR2 FQNNGV. The record originates from a study of blood T cell repertoires in COVID-19. The rearrangement uses TRBV11-2 and TRBJ1-5, with D unclear. This clonotype was sampled from a woman younger than 30 with acute COVID-19. The sample comprised PBMCs or T cells enriched from blood (not recorded which). CDR3 amino acids: CASSLDGSSQPQHF. The CDR3 DNA reads as TGTGCCAGCAGCTTAGACGGGTCGAGTCAGCCCCAGCATTTT. The variable domain in full, completed from reference TRBV11-2 and TRBJ1-5, reads EAGVAQSPRYKIIEKRQSVAFWCNPISGHATLYWYQQILGQGPKLLIQFQNNGVVDDSQLPKDRFSAERLKGVDSTLKIQPAKLEDSAVYLCASSLDGSSQPQHFGDGTRLSIL.